The 30 T cell receptor beta chains in this list originate from one sample, sequenced in a study of cytomegalovirus exposure and HLA in healthy donors. Primers included in the PCR were 60 Vbeta and 13 Jbeta primers. Repertoires were generated with immunoSEQ multiplex PCR, while TCRdb's copy carries only in-frame clones and drops some. The sample yields some 100,000 clones, around 85% seen once. The material sequenced was PBMCs. All receptors derive from a girl aged 2-9 years in good health and CMV-seropositive.

The rearrangement uses TRBV27 and TRBJ2-1, with TRBD2 as a possible D gene (5 bases). There are 15 residues in the CDR3. Germline CDR1 MNHEY, CDR2 SMNVEV (reference sequence). The V end was cut by 1 base, the J end by 0 bases, with 7 bases between. In nucleotides, the CDR3 is TGTGCCAGCAGTTTATGGGGAGACTCCTACAATGAGCAGTTCTTC. Translation gives CASSLWGDSYNEQFF.

CDR3 residues: CASSPKDGKKVWANLGYGYTF. Written as DNA, the CDR3 is TGTGCCAGCAGCCCTAAAGATGGAAAAAAGGTTTGGGCCAATCTGGGCTATGGCTACACCTTC. V gene TRBV28 combines with J gene TRBJ1-2; D ambiguous. Germline lookup yields CDR1 MDHEN and CDR2 SYDVKM. The CDR3 covers 21 residues. Trimming removed 6 bases from V and 4 bases from J, with 36 bases in between.

This sequence joins TRBV4-3 and TRBJ2-7, with 8 bases fitting TRBD2. Germline CDR1 and CDR2: LGHNA and YSLEER. V shed 0 bases and J 1 base; nucleotides not matched to a gene: 5. CDR3 length equals 16 residues. CDR3 DNA: TGCGCCAGCAGCCAAGAAAGGACGGGAGGGTCCTACGAGCAGTACTTC. Amino acid sequence: CASSQERTGGSYEQYF.

The CDR3 loop reads CASSQETSGSYNEQFF. CDR3 bases: TGCGCCAGCAGCCAAGAGACTAGTGGGTCCTACAATGAGCAGTTCTTC. J is TRBJ2-1 and V is TRBV4-3, with D perhaps TRBD2 (6 bases). The length of the CDR3 is 16 residues. V gave up 0 bases and J gave up 1 base, with 10 bases separating them. Looked up from germline, CDR1 is LGHNA and CDR2 is YSLEER.

The V call is TRBV10-3, the J call TRBJ2-7; the D is unclear. Germline CDR1 ENHRY, CDR2 SYGVKD. The CDR3 length is 12 residues. The V and J ends lost 3 bases and 3 bases respectively, with 6 bases between them. The CDR3 nucleotides are TGTGCCATCAGTGAACTCCTCTACGAGCAGTACTTC. It encodes CAISELLYEQYF.

V is TRBV10-3 and J is TRBJ1-3, with D possibly TRBD1 on 5 matching bases. This CDR3 has 19 amino acids. Germline V gives CDR1 ENHRY, CDR2 SYGVKD. With 4 bases removed from V and 0 bases from J, the gap between germline ends came to 22 bases. The CDR3 DNA follows: TGTGCCATCAGTGTTGGGATCACCATAACAGGCGTCTCTGGAAACACCATATATTTT. Protein product: CAISVGITITGVSGNTIYF.

V usage is TRBV6-5 and J usage is TRBJ1-1; TRBD1 might be the D (6 bases). Trimming left V 0 bases short and J 11 bases short, with 13 bases between. This CDR3 region has 13 residues. The germline CDR1 and CDR2 sequences are MNHEY and SVGAGI. The CDR3 nucleotides are TGTGCCAGCAGTTACTCCGTTGGGGGCGCGGCTTTCTTT. Protein: CASSYSVGGAAFF.

This clone was observed a single time. The chain has TRBV18 and TRBJ1-2, with 8 nucleotides matching TRBD1. This CDR3 has 14 amino acids. The V segment lost 2 bases and the J segment 6 bases; nucleotides outside the gene matches: 5. From germline, CDR1 is KGHSH and CDR2 LQKENI. CDR3: CASSPVGTGDGYTF. The DNA of the CDR3 is TGTGCCAGCTCACCAGTGGGGACAGGTGATGGCTACACCTTC. The entire variable domain, with the rest obtained from reference TRBV18 and TRBJ1-2, is as follows: NAGVMQNPRHLVRRRGQEARLRCSPMKGHSHVYWYRQLPEEGLKFMVYLQKENIIDESGMPKERFSAEFPKEGPSILRIQQVVRGDSAAYFCASSPVGTGDGYTFGSGTRLTVV.

The chain employs TRBV19 and TRBJ1-1, with a tentative D call TRBD1 (5 bases). Per germline, CDR1 LNHDA and CDR2 SQIVND (reference sequence). This CDR3 region has 12 residues. V lost 6 bases and J lost 6, with 11 bases in between. Here the CDR3 reads CASRGGDAEAFF. CDR3 sequence (DNA): TGTGCCAGTAGGGGGGGAGACGCTGAAGCTTTCTTT.

V is TRBV19 and J is TRBJ2-3; 10 bases are a match to TRBD2. The ends lost 8 bases at V and 3 bases at J; junction bases unmatched: 8. Germline V lookup: CDR1 LNHDA, CDR2 SQIVND (reference sequence). The CDR3 has 15 amino acids. The DNA for the CDR3 is TGTGCCAGTCGGCAAGCGGGAGGGCCTACAGATACGCAGTATTTT. It encodes CASRQAGGPTDTQYF.

CDR3 bases: TGTGCCAGCAGCTGGACTAGCGGGAACTCCTACGAGCAGTACTTC. This gives the protein CASSWTSGNSYEQYF. The rearrangement uses TRBV5-4 and TRBJ2-7; 12 bases line up with TRBD2. Germline V gene data show CDR1 as SGHNT and CDR2 as YYREEE (reference sequence). V was pared by 3 bases and J by 0 bases, with 1 base of the junction left unmatched. The CDR3 runs 15 residues.

This clone was recorded only once. The chain carries TRBV19 and TRBJ2-6, with 9 bases identical to TRBD1. Germline CDR1 and CDR2: LNHDA and SQIVND (reference sequence). With 5 bases clipped from V and 0 bases from J, the junction kept 5 bases outside the gene matches. The CDR3 has 17 amino acids. The CDR3 here is CASSGTGRYSGANVLTF. As DNA, the CDR3 is TGTGCCAGTAGTGGGACAGGGAGATACTCTGGGGCCAACGTCCTGACTTTC.

The J gene is TRBJ2-2, the V gene TRBV28; 11 nucleotides match TRBD1. Germline V gene lookup returns CDR1 MDHEN and CDR2 SYDVKM. J lost 7 bases, V lost 2 bases, and 3 bases had no gene match. This CDR3 region has 15 residues. CDR3 coding DNA: TGTGCCAGCAGTTTACCGGGACAGGGGGACGGGGAGCTGTTTTTT. Amino acids: CASSLPGQGDGELFF.

The J gene is TRBJ2-3, the V gene TRBV6-1; 10 nucleotides match TRBD2. V lost 2 bases and J lost 5; bases outside the gene matches: 4. The CDR3 sequence is 15 residues long. Germline-derived CDR1 and CDR2 are MNHNS and SASEGT. CDR3 loop: CASSELAGALDTQYF. As DNA, the CDR3 is TGTGCCAGCAGTGAACTAGCGGGAGCTCTAGATACGCAGTATTTT.

The chain carries TRBV2 and TRBJ1-2; no reliable D call. From germline, CDR1 is SNHLY and CDR2 FYNNEI. Trimming removed 3 bases from V and 3 bases from J, with 8 bases in between. The CDR3 length is 13 residues. The CDR3 region is CASSDAGDYGYTF. The CDR3 DNA is TGTGCCAGCAGTGACGCCGGAGACTATGGCTACACCTTC. The entire variable domain, with the rest obtained from reference TRBV2 and TRBJ1-2, is as follows: EPEVTQTPSHQVTQMGQEVILRCVPISNHLYFYWYRQILGQKVEFLVSFYNNEISEKSEIFDDQFSVERPDGSNFTLKIRSTKLEDSAMYFCASSDAGDYGYTFGSGTRLTVV.

The gene calls are TRBV13 and TRBJ2-3, with D uncertain. Between the trimmed V and J ends, which lost 1 base and 1 base, there was a span of 12 bases. This CDR3 is built from 16 residues. Germline V gives CDR1 PRHDT, CDR2 FYEKMQ (reference sequence). The CDR3 spells CASSLEESRGTDTQYF. The DNA for the CDR3 is TGTGCCAGCAGCTTAGAGGAGAGCCGTGGCACAGATACGCAGTATTTT.

This rearrangement joins TRBV29-1 to TRBJ2-3, with TRBD2 matching over 13 bases. This CDR3 comprises 16 residues. The germline V gene encodes CDR1 SQVTM and CDR2 ANQGSEA. CDR3: CTTVGGTSGKTDTQYF. The CDR3 region has the DNA TGCACCACAGTGGGCGGGACTAGCGGGAAGACAGATACGCAGTATTTT.

The chain recombines TRBV2 with TRBJ2-1, with 9 positions matching TRBD1. The CDR3 totals 14 residues. Looked up from germline, CDR1 is SNHLY and CDR2 is FYNNEI. Trimming removed 6 bases from V and 5 bases from J; junction bases left unmatched: 5. The CDR3 bases are TGTGCCAGCAGCCCGGGACAGGGCCACAATGAGCAGTTCTTC. It translates to CASSPGQGHNEQFF.

This chain connects TRBV7-3 to TRBJ1-1, with D possibly matching TRBD1 (5 bases). The CDR3 is 14 residues long. Trimming shortened V by 5 bases and J by 7 bases, and 17 bases separated the two germline ends. Germline V lookup: CDR1 SGHTA, CDR2 FQGTGA. CDR3 DNA: TGTGCCAGCAGCCTCCTGGGGGGTGGACGTGAAGCTTTCTTT. The encoded protein is CASSLLGGGREAFF.

This sequence joins TRBV4-3 and TRBJ2-4; 10 bases are a match to TRBD2. The J segment lost 6 bases and the V segment lost 1 base, leaving 0 bases of the junction unmatched. CDR1 LGHNA and CDR2 YSLEER come from the germline V gene. CDR3 length equals 14 residues. CDR3 nucleotides: TGCGCCAGCAGCCAAGGGACTAGCGGAAACATTCAGTACTTC. Its translation is CASSQGTSGNIQYF.

CDR3 protein: CASSPFRGPYEQYF. The CDR3 coding sequence is TGCGCCAGCAGCCCCTTCAGGGGTCCCTACGAGCAGTACTTC. The rearrangement uses TRBV4-1 and TRBJ2-7, with D maybe TRBD1 (6 bases). Trimming left V 4 bases short and J 2 bases short, with 12 bases between. Germline CDR1 and CDR2: MGHRA and YSYEKL. The CDR3 covers 14 residues.

This clone came up once. The chain is built from TRBV5-1 and TRBJ2-5, with 13 nucleotides matching TRBD2. This CDR3 has 15 residues. Unmatched junction bases numbered 1, after V lost 4 bases and J lost 1 base. Germline CDR1 reads SGHRS; CDR2 reads YFSETQ. As DNA, the CDR3 is TGCGCCAGCAGCAGACTAGCGGGAGGCCAAGAGACCCAGTACTTC. It yields the protein CASSRLAGGQETQYF.

The chain is built from TRBV7-2 and TRBJ2-1, with 8 bases aligning to TRBD2. Losses at the gene ends were 4 bases for V and 9 bases for J; bases not matched to a gene: 14. The V gene's germline CDR1 is SGHTA and CDR2 FQGNSA. The CDR3 runs 16 residues. CDR3 loop: CASSSNGRAFYSEQFF. The CDR3 DNA reads as TGTGCCAGCAGCTCTAACGGGAGGGCCTTCTATAGTGAGCAGTTCTTC.

The V call is TRBV7-2, the J call TRBJ2-3; D is unclear. This CDR3 is built from 14 residues. V lost 1 base, J lost 10 bases, and 15 bases lay in between. The germline gives CDR1 SGHTA, CDR2 FQGNSA. CDR3 region: CASSLVARALSQYF. The CDR3, as DNA: TGTGCCAGCAGCTTAGTTGCTCGAGCCCTCTCGCAGTATTTT.

This rearrangement joins TRBV7-9 to TRBJ1-1, with D possibly matching TRBD1 (6 bases). The germline CDR1 and CDR2 sequences are SEHNR and FQNEAQ (reference sequence). The V and J ends lost 5 bases and 4 bases respectively, with 14 bases between them. The CDR3 is made up of 14 amino acids. CDR3 residues: CASSLRQGITEAFF. The CDR3, as DNA: TGTGCCAGCAGCCTCAGGCAGGGGATCACTGAAGCTTTCTTT.

The chain has TRBV7-3 and TRBJ2-1; 8 nucleotides match TRBD1. Germline V gives CDR1 SGHTA, CDR2 FQGTGA. This CDR3 region has 15 residues. V lost 5 bases, J lost 2 bases, and 5 bases stayed unmatched. As DNA, the CDR3 is TGTGCCAGCAGCGAGGACAGGGCCCCCTACAATGAGCAGTTCTTC. Translating it yields CASSEDRAPYNEQFF.

The chain combines TRBV14 with TRBJ1-5; D remains ambiguous. V gave up 0 bases and J gave up 4 bases, with 4 bases separating them. Germline V gene data show CDR1 as SGHDN and CDR2 as FVKESK. The CDR3 is made up of 13 amino acids. This CDR3 reads CASSQDFNQPQHF. The CDR3 coding sequence is TGTGCCAGCAGCCAAGACTTTAATCAGCCCCAGCATTTT. Based on the CDR3 plus reference TRBV14 and TRBJ1-5, the full variable domain is EAGVTQFPSHSVIEKGQTVTLRCDPISGHDNLYWYRRVMGKEIKFLLHFVKESKQDESGMPNNRFLAERTGGTYSTLKVQPAELEDSGVYFCASSQDFNQPQHFGDGTRLSIL.

This clone is a singleton in its sample. The chain employs TRBV6-1 and TRBJ1-2; 9 nucleotides align to TRBD1. This CDR3 region has 13 residues. Germline V gene sequence: CDR1 MNHNS, CDR2 SASEGT. Trimming at V came to 3 bases and at J to 5 bases, leaving 1 base not matched to a gene. This CDR3 reads CASSETGGYGYTF. The CDR3 coding sequence is TGTGCCAGCAGTGAGACAGGGGGTTATGGCTACACCTTC.

The rearrangement uses TRBV5-1 and TRBJ1-2, with TRBD1 matching over 8 bases. CDR3 length equals 14 residues. The V gene end was trimmed by 0 bases and the J gene end by 4 bases; junction bases not matched to a gene: 2. Germline loops: CDR1 SGHRS, CDR2 YFSETQ. The CDR3 sequence: CASSLGDRSYGYTF. In DNA, the CDR3 is TGCGCCAGCAGCTTGGGGGACAGGAGCTATGGCTACACCTTC.

The gene calls are TRBV29-1 and TRBJ2-5, with 10 bases identical to TRBD1. The germline gives CDR1 SQVTM, CDR2 ANQGSEA. CDR3 size: 15 residues. J gave up 3 bases and V 2 bases, and 6 bases lay outside the gene matches. The CDR3 region has the DNA TGCAGCGTTGAATTCGGGACAGGGGAGGAAGAGACCCAGTACTTC. It translates to CSVEFGTGEEETQYF.